This T cell receptor beta chain is drawn from a study of persistence of HIV-infected CD4 T cells. Findings of the study overall: Degenerate expanded CDR3beta sequences were enriched among CMV- and Gag-responding cells.

This was the immunoSEQ version 4 assay in survey mode. This table comes from immunoSEQ multiplex PCR, and its TCRdb copy is limited to in-frame clones, with some not included. The sample holds some 13,000 clones; 60% to 80% are singletons and the top ten take 6.9%. V was trimmed by 3 bases and J by 7 bases, leaving 11 bases between them. Germline lookup yields CDR1 SGHRS and CDR2 YFSETQ. This CDR3 has 14 amino acids. Only a few counts were recorded for this clone. Its target is not known. Overlapping HIV-1 Gag 15-mer peptides at 0.85 to 1 ug per peptide per mL were used. Sorting selected CD4+ T cells upregulating both CD40 ligand and CD69. Before stimulation, PBMCs underwent CD8+ T cell depletion.

This chain links TRBV5-1 with TRBJ1-6; D might be TRBD1 (6 bases). The specimen comprised CD4+ T cells sorted from PBMCs after roughly 18-hour stimulation, sampled from a patient who received antiretroviral therapy. The origin of this receptor is an adult man with HIV who was CMV-seropositive. The CDR3 coding sequence is TGCGCCAGCAGCTCCAGGGGCGACAATTCACCCCTCCACTTT. Its translation is CASSSRGDNSPLHF.